Below are 12 T cell receptor beta chains sequenced from a single sample in a study of cytomegalovirus exposure and HLA in healthy donors. The primer mix had 60 Vbeta and 13 Jbeta primers. Method: immunoSEQ multiplex PCR; TCRdb's copy keeps in-frame clones and lacks some. The sample lists 110,000 to 150,000 clones, roughly 79% seen once, with 9% to 10% in the top ten. Material for sequencing was PBMCs. Receptors were obtained from a woman aged 55-69 years in good health and CMV-seropositive.

The CDR3 region is CASSVGYEQFF. In nucleotides, the CDR3 is TGTGCCAGCAGTGTCGGGTATGAGCAGTTCTTC. The chain employs TRBV2 and TRBJ2-1; D unresolved. The germline gives CDR1 SNHLY, CDR2 FYNNEI. The CDR3 consists of 11 residues. Trimming stripped 4 bases from V and 8 bases from J, with 6 bases between. The variable domain in full, with the rest retrieved from reference TRBV2 and TRBJ2-1, is EPEVTQTPSHQVTQMGQEVILRCVPISNHLYFYWYRQILGQKVEFLVSFYNNEISEKSEIFDDQFSVERPDGSNFTLKIRSTKLEDSAMYFCASSVGYEQFFGPGTRLTVL.

The chain joins TRBV6-5 to TRBJ2-5; 7 positions match TRBD2. The J call could be wrong; TRBJ2-7 is a better fit for the DNA end. This CDR3 is built from 14 residues. Germline CDR1 MNHEY, CDR2 SVGAGI. The DNA of the CDR3 is TGTGCCAGCAGTCAAACGGGAGGCTCCTACGAGCAGTACTTC. Protein sequence: CASSQTGGSYEQYF.

The rearrangement links TRBV9 to TRBJ2-1; D gene uncertain. The germline V gene encodes CDR1 SGDLS and CDR2 YYNGEE. CDR3 size: 14 residues. V lost 0 bases to trimming and J lost 8 bases, with 12 bases between them. The CDR3 DNA sequence: TGTGCCAGCAGCGTAGCAGACTCTAGTGATGAGCAGTTCTTC. This translates into CASSVADSSDEQFF.

V gene TRBV5-1 combines with J gene TRBJ2-2; 7 bases align to TRBD1. Trimming took 4 bases from V and 1 from J; bases not matched to a gene: 4. This CDR3 comprises 15 residues. From germline, CDR1 is SGHRS and CDR2 YFSETQ. The CDR3 bases are TGCGCCAGCAGCACGAACAGGGGGAACACCGGGGAGCTGTTTTTT. It codes for CASSTNRGNTGELFF.

V is TRBV10-3 and J is TRBJ1-5, with D hard to call. The CDR3 has 12 amino acids. In germline, CDR1 is ENHRY, CDR2 SYGVKD. The germline V and J ends were trimmed by 10 bases and 11 bases, with 18 bases remaining between them. CDR3 protein: CATRDAPGSQHF. As DNA, the CDR3 is TGTGCCACCAGAGACGCACCAGGATCCCAGCATTTT.

J is TRBJ2-1 and V is TRBV30, with TRBD2 matching 8 bases. This CDR3 contains 14 residues. CDR1 is GTSNPN and CDR2 is SVGIG in the germline V gene (reference sequence). The trim removed 0 bases at V and 7 bases at J, leaving 5 bases unmatched. CDR3: CAWSVRGGRNEQFF. DNA of the CDR3: TGTGCCTGGAGTGTACGGGGCGGGAGGAATGAGCAGTTCTTC. The whole variable domain, remainder taken from reference TRBV30 and TRBJ2-1, is SQTIHQWPATLVQPVGSPLSLECTVEGTSNPNLYWYRQAAGRGLQLLFYSVGIGQISSEVPQNLSASRPQDRQFILSSKKLLLSDSGFYLCAWSVRGGRNEQFFGPGTRLTVL.

The chain combines TRBV6-5 with TRBJ1-5, with D possibly being TRBD1 (6 bases). This CDR3 region has 15 residues. V was cut by 0 bases and J by 8 bases, with 14 bases left in between. Germline assignment: CDR1 MNHEY and CDR2 SVGAGI. CDR3 coding DNA: TGTGCCAGCAGTTACTCGAACAGGGCGGTGGAGCCCCAGCATTTT. Encoded protein: CASSYSNRAVEPQHF.

V and J are TRBV9 and TRBJ2-5, with a tentative D call TRBD2 (5 bases). CDR1 is SGDLS and CDR2 is YYNGEE in the germline V gene. V dropped 2 bases and J dropped 1 base, with 9 bases sitting between them. This CDR3 region has 14 residues. CDR3 in DNA: TGTGCCAGCAGCGTTCGAGGGAGCCAAGAGACCCAGTACTTC. It yields the protein CASSVRGSQETQYF.

V and J are TRBV9 and TRBJ1-2; 8 bases map to TRBD1. The CDR3 runs 13 residues. CDR1 is SGDLS and CDR2 is YYNGEE in the germline V gene. Germline trimming cut 0 bases from V and 7 bases from J; bases unmatched to any gene: 2. The CDR3 region has the DNA TGTGCCAGCAGCGTAGAACAGGGGGGTGGCTACACCTTC. The encoded protein is CASSVEQGGGYTF. Based on the CDR3 plus reference TRBV9 and TRBJ1-2, the full variable domain is DSGVTQTPKHLITATGQRVTLRCSPRSGDLSVYWYQQSLDQGLQFLIQYYNGEERAKGNILERFSAQQFPDLHSELNLSSLELGDSALYFCASSVEQGGGYTFGSGTRLTVV.

The V gene is TRBV5-1, the J gene TRBJ2-5; TRBD1 matches 9 bases. V gave up 2 bases and J gave up 1 base; unmatched junction bases: 6. This CDR3 spans 16 amino acids. Germline assignment: CDR1 SGHRS and CDR2 YFSETQ. The CDR3 reads CASSFSGTGFQETQYF. The CDR3 DNA reads as TGCGCCAGCAGCTTCTCGGGGACAGGGTTCCAAGAGACCCAGTACTTC.

V gene TRBV14 combines with J gene TRBJ2-7; 12 bases align to TRBD2. V lost 8 bases, J lost 2 bases, and 13 bases stayed unmatched. This CDR3 is 17 amino acids long. Germline V gene lookup returns CDR1 SGHDN and CDR2 FVKESK. This CDR3 reads CASSRGLAGPGAYEQYF. DNA of the CDR3: TGTGCCAGCTCCCGAGGACTAGCGGGACCCGGGGCCTACGAGCAGTACTTC.

The chain links TRBV4-1 to TRBJ1-2; weak D call: TRBD1 (6 bases). V was clipped by 3 bases and J by 6 bases, with 20 bases between them. The CDR3 runs to 16 residues. Looked up from germline, CDR1 is MGHRA and CDR2 is YSYEKL. The CDR3 sequence is CASSHLPAQGNDGYTF. Here the CDR3 DNA reads TGCGCCAGCAGCCACCTACCCGCCCAGGGGAACGATGGCTACACCTTC.